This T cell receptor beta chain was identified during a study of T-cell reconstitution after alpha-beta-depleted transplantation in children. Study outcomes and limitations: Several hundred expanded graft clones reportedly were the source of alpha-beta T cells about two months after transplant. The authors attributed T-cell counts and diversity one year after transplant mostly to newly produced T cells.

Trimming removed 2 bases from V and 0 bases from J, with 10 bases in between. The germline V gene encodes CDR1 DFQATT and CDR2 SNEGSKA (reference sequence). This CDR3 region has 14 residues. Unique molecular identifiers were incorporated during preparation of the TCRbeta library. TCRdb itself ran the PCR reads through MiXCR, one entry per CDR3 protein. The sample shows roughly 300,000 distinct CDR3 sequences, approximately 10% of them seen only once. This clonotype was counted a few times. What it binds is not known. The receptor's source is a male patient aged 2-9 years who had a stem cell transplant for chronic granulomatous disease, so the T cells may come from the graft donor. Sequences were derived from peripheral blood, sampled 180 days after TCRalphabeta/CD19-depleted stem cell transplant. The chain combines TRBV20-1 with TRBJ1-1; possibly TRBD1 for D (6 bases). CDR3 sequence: CSARRGSVNTEAFF. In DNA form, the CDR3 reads TGCAGTGCTAGAAGGGGGTCGGTGAACACTGAAGCTTTCTTT.